This T cell receptor beta chain came from a study of blood T cell repertoires in COVID-19. V dropped 5 bases and J dropped 0; count of bases not matched to a gene: 3. The CDR3 extends over 15 amino acids. The germline V gene has CDR1 MNHEY and CDR2 SVGAGI. Clones were read by immunoSEQ multiplex PCR, and TCRdb kept only the in-frame ones, dropping some. The sample holds under 40,000 clones; around 87% are singletons and the top ten take around 24%. The chain employs TRBV6-5 and TRBJ1-5, with 8 bases identical to TRBD1. The receptor's source is a man aged 50-59 years with active or convalescent COVID-19. The sample consisted of peripheral blood. CDR3 protein: CASSPDRGSNQPQHF. CDR3 DNA sequence: TGTGCCAGCAGTCCTGACAGGGGTAGCAATCAGCCCCAGCATTTT.